This T cell receptor beta chain was documented in a study of blood T cell repertoires in COVID-19. There are 12 residues in the CDR3. Trimming pared 6 bases from V and 7 bases from J, leaving 9 bases between. Germline-derived CDR1 and CDR2 are KGHDR and SFDVKD. Assay used: immunoSEQ multiplex PCR; TCRdb lists only in-frame clones, some missing. The table shows around 150,000 clones, with around 80% occurring only once. V and J are TRBV24-1 and TRBJ2-1, with D tentatively TRBD2 (6 bases). The TCR sequence derives from a man aged 55 to 69 who had recovered from COVID-19. Source material: peripheral blood. For the CDR3, the DNA is TGTGCCACCAGTTCGACTAGGAATGAGCAGTTCTTC. As protein: CATSSTRNEQFF.